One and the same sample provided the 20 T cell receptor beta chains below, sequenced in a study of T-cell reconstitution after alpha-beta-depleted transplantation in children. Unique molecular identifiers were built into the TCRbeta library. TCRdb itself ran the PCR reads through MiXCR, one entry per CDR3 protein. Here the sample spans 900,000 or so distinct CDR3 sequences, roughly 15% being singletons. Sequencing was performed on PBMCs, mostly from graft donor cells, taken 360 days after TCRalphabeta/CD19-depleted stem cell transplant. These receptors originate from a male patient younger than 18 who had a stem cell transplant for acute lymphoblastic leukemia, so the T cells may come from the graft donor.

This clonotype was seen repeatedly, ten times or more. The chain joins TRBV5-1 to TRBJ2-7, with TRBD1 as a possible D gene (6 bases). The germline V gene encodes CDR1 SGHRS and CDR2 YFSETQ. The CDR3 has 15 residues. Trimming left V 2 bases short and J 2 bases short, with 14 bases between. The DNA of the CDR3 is TGCGCCAGCAGCTTTAAGGGGGAGTGGCCCTACGAGCAGTACTTC. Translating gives CASSFKGEWPYEQYF.

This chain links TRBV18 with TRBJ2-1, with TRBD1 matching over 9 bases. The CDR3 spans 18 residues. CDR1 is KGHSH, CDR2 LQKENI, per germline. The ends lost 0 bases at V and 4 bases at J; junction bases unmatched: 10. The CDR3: CASSPPRDRGRGYNEQFF. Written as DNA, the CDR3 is TGTGCCAGCTCACCACCTCGAGACAGGGGGAGAGGGTACAATGAGCAGTTCTTC.

CDR3 coding DNA: TGTGCCAGCAGCCCCCGACTAGCGGGGTACACAGATACGCAGTATTTT. Translation gives CASSPRLAGYTDTQYF. J is TRBJ2-3 and V is TRBV11-2, with 11 bases fitting TRBD2. V dropped 5 bases and J dropped 2; count of bases not matched to a gene: 6. Germline V lookup: CDR1 SGHAT, CDR2 FQNNGV. The CDR3 runs to 16 residues.

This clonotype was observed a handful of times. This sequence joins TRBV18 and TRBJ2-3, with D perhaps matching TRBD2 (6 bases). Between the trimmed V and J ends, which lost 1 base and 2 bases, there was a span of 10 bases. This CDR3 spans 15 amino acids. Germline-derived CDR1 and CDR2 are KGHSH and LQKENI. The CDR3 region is CASSPLDYPTDTQYF. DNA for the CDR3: TGTGCCAGCTCACCACTGGACTACCCCACAGATACGCAGTATTTT.

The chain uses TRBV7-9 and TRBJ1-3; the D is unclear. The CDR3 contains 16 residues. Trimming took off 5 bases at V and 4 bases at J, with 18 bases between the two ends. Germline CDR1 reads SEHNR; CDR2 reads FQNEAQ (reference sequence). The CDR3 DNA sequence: TGTGCCAGCAGCATGAGGACGCCCGAACTGGGAAACACCATATATTTT. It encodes CASSMRTPELGNTIYF.

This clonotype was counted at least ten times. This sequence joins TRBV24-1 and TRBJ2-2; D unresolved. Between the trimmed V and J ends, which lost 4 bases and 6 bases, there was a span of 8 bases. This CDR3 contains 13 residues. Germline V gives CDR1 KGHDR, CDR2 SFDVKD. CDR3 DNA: TGTGCCACCAGTGAACCCGACCCCGGGGAGCTGTTTTTT. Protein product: CATSEPDPGELFF.

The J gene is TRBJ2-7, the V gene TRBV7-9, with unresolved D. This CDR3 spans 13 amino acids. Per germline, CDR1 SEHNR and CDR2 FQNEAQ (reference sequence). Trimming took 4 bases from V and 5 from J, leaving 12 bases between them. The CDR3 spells CASSSARANEQYF. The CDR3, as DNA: TGTGCCAGCAGCTCGGCTAGAGCCAACGAGCAGTACTTC.

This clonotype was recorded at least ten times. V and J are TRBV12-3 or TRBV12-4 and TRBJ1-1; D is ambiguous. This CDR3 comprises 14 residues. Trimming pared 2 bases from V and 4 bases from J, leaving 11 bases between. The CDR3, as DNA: TGTGCCAGCAGTTTATCGGGGATAGGCACTGAAGCTTTCTTT. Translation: CASSLSGIGTEAFF.

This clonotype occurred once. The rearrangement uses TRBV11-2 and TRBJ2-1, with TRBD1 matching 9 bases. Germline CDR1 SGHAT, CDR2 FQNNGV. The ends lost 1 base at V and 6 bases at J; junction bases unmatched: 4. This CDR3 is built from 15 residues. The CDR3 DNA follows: TGTGCCAGCAGCTTAGGGGGACAGGGCGGCAATGAGCAGTTCTTC. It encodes CASSLGGQGGNEQFF.

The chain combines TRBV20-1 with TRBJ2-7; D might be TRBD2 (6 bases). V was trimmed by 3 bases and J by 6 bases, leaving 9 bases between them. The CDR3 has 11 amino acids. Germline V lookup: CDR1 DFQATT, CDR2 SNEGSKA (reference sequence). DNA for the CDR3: TGCAGTGCTAGCGGAGGGAGCGAGCAGTACTTC. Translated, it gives CSASGGSEQYF.

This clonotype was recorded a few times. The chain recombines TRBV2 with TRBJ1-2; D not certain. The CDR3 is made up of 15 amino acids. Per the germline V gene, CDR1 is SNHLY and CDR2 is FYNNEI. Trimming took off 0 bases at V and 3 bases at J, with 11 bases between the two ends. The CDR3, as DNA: TGTGCCAGCAGTGAAGCGCTTTTAGGGTACTATGGCTACACCTTC. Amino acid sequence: CASSEALLGYYGYTF.

The CDR3 bases are TGTGCCAGCAGCTTAGTACAGAGGGGGCATCAGCCCCAGCATTTT. Translation: CASSLVQRGHQPQHF. This chain uses TRBV7-9 with TRBJ1-5; 7 bases fit TRBD1. The V gene end was trimmed by 1 base and the J gene end by 5 bases; junction bases not matched to a gene: 5. The CDR3 is 15 residues long. Looked up from germline, CDR1 is SEHNR and CDR2 is FQNEAQ (reference sequence).

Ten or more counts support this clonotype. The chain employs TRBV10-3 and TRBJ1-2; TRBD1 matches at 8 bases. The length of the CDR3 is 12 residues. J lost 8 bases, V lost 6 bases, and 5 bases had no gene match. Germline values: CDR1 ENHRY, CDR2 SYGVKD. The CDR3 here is CAISQGAGGYTF. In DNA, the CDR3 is TGTGCCATCAGCCAGGGGGCTGGAGGCTACACCTTC.

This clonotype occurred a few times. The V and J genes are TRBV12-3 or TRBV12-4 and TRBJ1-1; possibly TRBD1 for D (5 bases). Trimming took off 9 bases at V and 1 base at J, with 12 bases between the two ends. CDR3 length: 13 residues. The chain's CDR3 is CASTGTENTEAFF. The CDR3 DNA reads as TGTGCCAGTACCGGGACGGAGAACACTGAAGCTTTCTTT.

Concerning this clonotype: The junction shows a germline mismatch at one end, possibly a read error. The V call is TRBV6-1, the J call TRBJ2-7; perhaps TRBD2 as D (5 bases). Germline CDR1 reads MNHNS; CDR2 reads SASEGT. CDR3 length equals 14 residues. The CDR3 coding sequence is TGTGCCAGCAGTAAAGCGGTTTTGCCCTACGAGCAGTACTTC. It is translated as CASSKAVLPYEQYF.

The DNA of the CDR3 is TGTGCCACCAGCAGAGATTCATTGGAAGCTTTCTTT. Its translation is CATSRDSLEAFF. The J gene is TRBJ1-1, the V gene TRBV15; D remains ambiguous. Germline V CDR1 and CDR2: LNHNV, YYDKDF (reference sequence). This CDR3 region has 12 residues. Trimming took off 0 bases at V and 8 bases at J, with 7 bases between the two ends.

The CDR3 DNA sequence: TGTGCCATCAGTGAAGAAAACGAGCAGTACTTC. Translation gives CAISEENEQYF. The chain recombines TRBV10-3 with TRBJ2-7; D uncertain. Germline lookup yields CDR1 ENHRY and CDR2 SYGVKD. With 3 bases removed from V and 5 bases from J, the gap between germline ends came to 5 bases. CDR3 length: 11 amino acids.

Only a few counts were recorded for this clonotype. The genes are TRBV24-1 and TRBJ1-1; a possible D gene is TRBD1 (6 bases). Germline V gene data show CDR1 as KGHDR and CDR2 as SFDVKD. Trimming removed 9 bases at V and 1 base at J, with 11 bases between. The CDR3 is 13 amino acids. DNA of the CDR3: TGTGCCACCGCGGGAGGGGGGAACACTGAAGCTTTCTTT. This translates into CATAGGGNTEAFF.

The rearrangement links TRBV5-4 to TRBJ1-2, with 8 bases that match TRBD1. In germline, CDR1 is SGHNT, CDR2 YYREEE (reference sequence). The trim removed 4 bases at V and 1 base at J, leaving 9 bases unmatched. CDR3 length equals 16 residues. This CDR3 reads CASSHQADRDNYGYTF. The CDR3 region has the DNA TGTGCCAGCAGCCACCAAGCGGACAGGGATAACTATGGCTACACCTTC.

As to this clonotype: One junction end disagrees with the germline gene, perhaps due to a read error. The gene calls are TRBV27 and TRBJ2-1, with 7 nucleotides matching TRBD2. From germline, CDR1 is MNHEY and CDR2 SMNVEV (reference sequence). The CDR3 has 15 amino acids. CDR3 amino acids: CATSFSGFGIHEQSF. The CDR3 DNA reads TGTGCCACCTCTTTTAGCGGGTTCGGTATCCATGAGCAGTCCTTC.